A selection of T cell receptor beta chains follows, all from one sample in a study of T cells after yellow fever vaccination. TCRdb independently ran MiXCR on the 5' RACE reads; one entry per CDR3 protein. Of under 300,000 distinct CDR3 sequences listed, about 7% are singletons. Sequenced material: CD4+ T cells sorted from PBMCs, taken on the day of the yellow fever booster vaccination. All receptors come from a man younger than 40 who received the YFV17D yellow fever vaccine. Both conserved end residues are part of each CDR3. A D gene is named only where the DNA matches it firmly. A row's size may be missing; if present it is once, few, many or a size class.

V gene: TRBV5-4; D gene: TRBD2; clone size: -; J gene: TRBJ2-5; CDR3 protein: CASSSAMGTSQETQYF; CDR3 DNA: TGTGCCAGCAGCTCAGCGATGGGGACTAGTCAAGAGACCCAGTACTTC
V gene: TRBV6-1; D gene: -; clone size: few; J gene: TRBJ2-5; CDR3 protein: CASSIWTGQETQYF; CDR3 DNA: TGTGCCAGCAGTATTTGGACTGGGCAAGAGACCCAGTACTTC
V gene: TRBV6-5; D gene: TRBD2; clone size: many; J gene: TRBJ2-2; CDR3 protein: CASSYLGGGPGGELFF; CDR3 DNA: TGTGCCAGCAGTTACCTCGGGGGAGGGCCTGGCGGGGAGCTGTTTTTT
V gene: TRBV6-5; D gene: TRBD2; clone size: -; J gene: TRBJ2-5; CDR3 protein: CASRLLAAQETQYF; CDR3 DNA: TGTGCCAGCAGGCTACTAGCGGCCCAAGAGACCCAGTACTTC
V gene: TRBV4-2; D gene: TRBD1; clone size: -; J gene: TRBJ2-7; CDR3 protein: CASSLSIGTAHEQYF; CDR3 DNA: TGTGCCAGCAGCCTTTCCATCGGGACAGCCCACGAGCAGTACTTC
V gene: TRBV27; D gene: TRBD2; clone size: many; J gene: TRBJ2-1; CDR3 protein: CASSFRTSGSYNEQFF; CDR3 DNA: TGTGCCAGCAGTTTCCGGACTAGCGGGAGTTACAATGAGCAGTTCTTC
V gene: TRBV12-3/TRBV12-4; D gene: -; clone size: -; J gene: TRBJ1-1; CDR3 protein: CASGGGENTEAFF; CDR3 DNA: TGTGCCAGCGGTGGGGGAGAGAACACTGAAGCTTTCTTT
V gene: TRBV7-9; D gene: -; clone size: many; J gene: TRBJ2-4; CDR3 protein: CASSLGGSNIQYF; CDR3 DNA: TGTGCCAGCAGCTTGGGGGGCTCAAACATTCAGTACTTC
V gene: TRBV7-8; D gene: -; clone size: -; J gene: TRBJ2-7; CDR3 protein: CASSFSGIYEQYF; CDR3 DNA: TGTGCCAGCAGCTTCTCCGGAATCTACGAGCAGTACTTC
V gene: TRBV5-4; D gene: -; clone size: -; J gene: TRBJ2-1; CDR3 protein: CASSRETGNEQFF; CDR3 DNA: TGTGCCAGCAGCCGTGAGACAGGAAATGAGCAGTTCTTC
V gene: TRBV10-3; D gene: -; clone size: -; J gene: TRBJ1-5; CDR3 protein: CAISARDWDQPQHF; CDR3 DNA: TGTGCCATCAGTGCCCGGGACTGGGATCAGCCCCAGCATTTT
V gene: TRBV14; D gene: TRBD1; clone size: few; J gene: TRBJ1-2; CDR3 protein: CASSPPGQGSAGYTF; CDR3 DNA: TGTGCCAGCAGCCCTCCGGGACAGGGGTCGGCGGGCTACACCTTC
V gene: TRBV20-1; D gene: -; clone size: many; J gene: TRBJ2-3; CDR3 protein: CSQSTKRSTDTQYF; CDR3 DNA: TGCAGCCAATCGACTAAGCGGAGCACAGATACGCAGTATTTT
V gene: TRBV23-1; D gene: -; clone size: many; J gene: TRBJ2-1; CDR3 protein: CASSQSSGLTYNEQFF; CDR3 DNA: TGCGCCAGCAGTCAATCGTCAGGGCTAACCTACAATGAGCAGTTCTTC
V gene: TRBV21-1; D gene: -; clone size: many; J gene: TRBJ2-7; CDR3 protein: CASSPRQGTYEQYF; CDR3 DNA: TGTGCCAGCAGCCCCCGACAGGGCACGTACGAGCAGTACTTC
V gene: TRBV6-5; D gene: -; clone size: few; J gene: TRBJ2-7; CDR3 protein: CASSYGAAHGYEQYF; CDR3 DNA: TGTGCCAGCAGTTATGGCGCAGCCCACGGGTACGAGCAGTACTTC
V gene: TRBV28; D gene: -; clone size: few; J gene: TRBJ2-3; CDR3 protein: CASSHFTDTQYF; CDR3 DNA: TGTGCCAGCAGTCACTTCACAGATACGCAGTATTTT
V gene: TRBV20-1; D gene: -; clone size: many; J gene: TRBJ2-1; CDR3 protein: CSAPTSYYNEQFF; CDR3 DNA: TGCAGTGCCCCGACGTCTTACTACAATGAGCAGTTCTTC
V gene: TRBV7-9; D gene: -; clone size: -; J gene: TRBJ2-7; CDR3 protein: CASSLAAGGYEQYF; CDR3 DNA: TGTGCCAGCAGCTTAGCGGCCGGGGGTTACGAGCAGTACTTC
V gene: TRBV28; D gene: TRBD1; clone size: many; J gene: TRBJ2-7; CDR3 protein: CASSSYSGTGSYEQYF; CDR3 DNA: TGTGCCAGCAGTTCCTATTCCGGGACAGGGTCCTACGAGCAGTACTTC
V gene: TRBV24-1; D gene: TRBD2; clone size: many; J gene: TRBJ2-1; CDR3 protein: CATSDFRTRGEQFF; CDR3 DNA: TGTGCCACCAGTGATTTTCGGACTAGGGGTGAGCAGTTCTTC
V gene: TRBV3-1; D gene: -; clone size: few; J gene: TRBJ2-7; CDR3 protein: CASTRTLRSDEQYF; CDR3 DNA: TGTGCCAGCACGAGGACTCTTAGATCAGACGAGCAGTACTTC